This T cell receptor (beta chain) came from a study of blood T cell repertoires in COVID-19. Across the study: T cells, B-cell-depleted T cells, or PBMCs supplied cDNA or gDNA.

The CDR3 is 16 residues long. Trimming took 5 bases from V and 2 from J; bases not matched to a gene: 8. Germline V CDR1 and CDR2: SGHTA, FQGNSA. Original methodology: Amplifying reference gene primers gave estimates of nucleated cell counts. Produced via immunoSEQ multiplex PCR; TCRdb's table is partial and in-frame only. Clone size and V and J calls were adopted from that table, with D and trimming inferred from the DNA. The sample contains about 200,000 clones, around 80% of which appear only once. Sample: peripheral blood. The V and J genes are TRBV7-2 and TRBJ2-5; 10 bases map to TRBD2. The TCR sequence derives from a woman aged 70-85 years with acute or convalescent COVID-19. The CDR3 DNA reads TGTGCCAGCAGCCTAGTAGGGACTAGCGTTCAAGAGACCCAGTACTTC. This encodes CASSLVGTSVQETQYF.